One sample yielded the 12 T cell receptor beta chains listed below, sequenced in a study of cytomegalovirus exposure and HLA in healthy donors. With 60 Vbeta and 13 Jbeta primers, the PCR was carried out. Assay: immunoSEQ multiplex PCR; the TCRdb copy retains only in-frame clones and omits some. The table records approximately 190,000 clones, roughly nine tenths of them present only once. The sample comprised PBMCs. The receptors come from a boy younger than 10 in good health and CMV-seronegative.

The chain links TRBV18 to TRBJ2-2; tentatively, D is TRBD2 (6 bases). The length of the CDR3 is 16 residues. CDR1 and CDR2 from the germline V gene are KGHSH and LQKENI. V dropped 3 bases and J dropped 2 bases, with 13 bases sitting between them. CDR3 protein: CASSPPGTYNTGELFF. The CDR3 DNA reads as TGTGCCAGCTCACCGCCCGGGACTTACAACACCGGGGAGCTGTTTTTT.

V usage is TRBV27 and J usage is TRBJ2-7; TRBD2 matches at 10 bases. Germline values: CDR1 MNHEY, CDR2 SMNVEV (reference sequence). The CDR3 sequence is 15 residues long. J was trimmed by 4 bases and V by 4 bases; bases with no gene match: 7. CDR3 loop: CASSYASGGGYEQYF. CDR3 DNA sequence: TGTGCCAGCAGTTATGCTAGCGGGGGAGGTTACGAGCAGTACTTC.

This clone was recorded only once. J is TRBJ2-1 and V is TRBV19, with 7 bases lining up with TRBD2. Trimming took 6 bases from V and 4 from J; bases not matched to a gene: 12. CDR3 length: 16 residues. Germline V CDR1 and CDR2: LNHDA, SQIVND (reference sequence). In DNA form, the CDR3 reads TGTGCCAGTAGCCCGTGGGAGGGGAGGGAGTACAATGAGCAGTTCTTC. This gives the protein CASSPWEGREYNEQFF.

This clone was detected only a few times. The chain combines TRBV10-2 with TRBJ1-6, with D perhaps matching TRBD1 (6 bases). V shed 6 bases and J shed 6 bases, with 9 bases lying between them. Germline-derived CDR1 and CDR2 are WSHSY and SAAADI. The CDR3 runs to 13 residues. The CDR3 region is CASRQGFNSPLHF. Written as DNA, the CDR3 is TGCGCCAGCAGACAGGGCTTTAATTCACCCCTCCACTTT.

The chain employs TRBV29-1 and TRBJ2-4; D gene unclear. The CDR3 is made up of 13 amino acids. The V end was cut by 0 bases, the J end by 5 bases, with 8 bases between. Germline V gene lookup returns CDR1 SQVTM and CDR2 ANQGSEA. The CDR3 reads CSVEDVGENIQYF. The DNA for the CDR3 is TGCAGCGTTGAAGATGTGGGCGAAAACATTCAGTACTTC. Complete variable domain (other parts from reference TRBV29-1 and TRBJ2-4): SAVISQKPSRDICQRGTSLTIQCQVDSQVTMMFWYRQQPGQSLTLIATANQGSEATYESGFVIDKFPISRPNLTFSTLTVSNMSPEDSSIYLCSVEDVGENIQYFGAGTRLSVL.

This chain connects TRBV27 to TRBJ2-6; D possibly corresponds to TRBD2 (5 bases). In germline, CDR1 is MNHEY, CDR2 SMNVEV (reference sequence). The V end was cut by 5 bases, the J end by 0 bases, with 14 bases between. This CDR3 contains 17 residues. The CDR3, as DNA: TGTGCCAGCAGTCCGGACCGGGGTTTCTCTGGGGCCAACGTCCTGACTTTC. This gives the protein CASSPDRGFSGANVLTF.

The gene calls are TRBV5-1 and TRBJ2-1; 8 nucleotides agree with TRBD1. The germline V gene encodes CDR1 SGHRS and CDR2 YFSETQ. Trimming removed 0 bases from V and 4 bases from J; junction bases left unmatched: 6. The CDR3 loop spans 16 amino acids. The CDR3 is CASSLAGTGAYNEQFF. The CDR3 coding sequence is TGCGCCAGCAGCTTGGCCGGGACAGGCGCATACAATGAGCAGTTCTTC.

The CDR3 DNA reads TGTGCCAGCAGTGAAGGCGGCGGCCAAGAGACCCAGTACTTC. It codes for CASSEGGGQETQYF. The genes are TRBV6-1 and TRBJ2-5; D gene unclear. Germline V CDR1 and CDR2: MNHNS, SASEGT. This CDR3 has 14 residues. Trimming took 1 base from V and 1 from J, leaving 7 bases between them.

The rearrangement uses TRBV7-8 and TRBJ2-6; perhaps TRBD1 as D (5 bases). Germline V gene data show CDR1 as SGHVS and CDR2 as FQNEAQ. This CDR3 has 15 residues. Trimming took 0 bases from V and 3 from J, leaving 6 bases between them. The CDR3 spells CASSLARVGANVLTF. CDR3 coding DNA: TGTGCCAGCAGCTTAGCCAGGGTTGGGGCCAACGTCCTGACTTTC.

V usage is TRBV5-1 and J usage is TRBJ1-2, with D perhaps matching TRBD1 (5 bases). Germline V CDR1 and CDR2: SGHRS, YFSETQ. The CDR3 loop spans 12 amino acids. V lost 5 bases and J lost 3, with 8 bases in between. The CDR3 is CASSSGDYGYTF. The CDR3 bases are TGCGCCAGCAGTTCGGGGGACTATGGCTACACCTTC. Full variable domain (outside the CDR3, taken from reference TRBV5-1 and TRBJ1-2): KAGVTQTPRYLIKTRGQQVTLSCSPISGHRSVSWYQQTPGQGLQFLFEYFSETQRNKGNFPGRFSGRQFSNSRSEMNVSTLELGDSALYLCASSSGDYGYTFGSGTRLTVV.

This chain joins TRBV6-5 and TRBJ2-1; unclear D gene. The germline V and J ends were trimmed by 1 base and 10 bases, with 5 bases remaining between them. This CDR3 has 11 amino acids. Germline CDR1 and CDR2: MNHEY and SVGAGI. The chain's CDR3 is CASSYFGEQFF. CDR3 DNA: TGTGCCAGCAGTTACTTCGGGGAGCAGTTCTTC.

This clone was observed a handful of times. CDR3 sequence reads: CASSLYSGELFF. CDR3 sequence (DNA): TGTGCCAGCAGTCTCTATTCCGGGGAGCTGTTTTTT. The chain employs TRBV6-1 and TRBJ2-2; D remains ambiguous. The CDR3 has 12 amino acids. V dropped 5 bases and J dropped 6 bases, with 7 bases sitting between them. Per the germline V gene, CDR1 is MNHNS and CDR2 is SASEGT.